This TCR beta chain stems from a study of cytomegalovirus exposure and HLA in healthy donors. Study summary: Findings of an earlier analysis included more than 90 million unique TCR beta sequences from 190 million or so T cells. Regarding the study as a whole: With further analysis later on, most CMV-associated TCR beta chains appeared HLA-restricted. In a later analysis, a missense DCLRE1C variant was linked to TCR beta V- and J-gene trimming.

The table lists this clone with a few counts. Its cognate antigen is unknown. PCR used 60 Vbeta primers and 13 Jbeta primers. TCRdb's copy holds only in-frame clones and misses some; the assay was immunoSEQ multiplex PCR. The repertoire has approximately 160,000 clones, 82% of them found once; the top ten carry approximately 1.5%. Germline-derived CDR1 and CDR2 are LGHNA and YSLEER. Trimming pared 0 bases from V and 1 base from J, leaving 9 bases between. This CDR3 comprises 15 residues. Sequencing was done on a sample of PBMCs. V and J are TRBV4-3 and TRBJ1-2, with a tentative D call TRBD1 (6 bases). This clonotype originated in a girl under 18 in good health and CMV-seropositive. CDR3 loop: CASSQDVGGNYGYTF. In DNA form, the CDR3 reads TGCGCCAGCAGCCAAGATGTAGGGGGTAACTATGGCTACACCTTC.